Presented here are 24 T cell receptor beta chains from one specimen sequenced in a study of CD8+ T cells in alopecia areata. The authors extracted RNA and reverse transcribed it into cDNA as the sequencing template. TCRdb's copy holds only in-frame clones and misses some; the assay was immunoSEQ multiplex PCR. The sample gives more than 110,000 clones, about 59% of which show up once; approximately 15% is in the top ten. Treatment meaning: oral pan-JAK inhibitor, 5-10 mg twice daily. The sequenced sample was CD8+ T cells sorted from blood, obtained at week 4, from a patient treated with tofacitinib. The receptors were gathered from a human donor with alopecia areata.

For the CDR3, the DNA is TGTGCCAGCAGCCAAGAGGATGAGGGGAGCTCCTACAATGAGCAGTTCTTC. This translates into CASSQEDEGSSYNEQFF. The chain uses TRBV4-2 and TRBJ2-1; D may be TRBD1 or TRBD2 (5 bases each). The CDR3 totals 17 residues. CDR1 and CDR2 (germline): LGHNA, YNFKEQ. V was trimmed by 0 bases and J by 0 bases, leaving 12 bases between them.

The rearrangement uses TRBV4-3 and TRBJ2-7; weak D call: TRBD2 (7 bases). Germline values: CDR1 LGHNA, CDR2 YSLEER. V gave up 1 base and J gave up 7 bases, with 20 bases separating them. This CDR3 has 16 amino acids. DNA for the CDR3: TGCGCCAGCAGCCAAGGCTTGGGCGGGGGCCTCCAAGAGCAGTACTTC. Protein: CASSQGLGGGLQEQYF.

V is TRBV5-6 and J is TRBJ2-2, with D unresolved. The V end lost 3 bases, the J end lost 1 base, and 7 bases lay between the germline ends. This CDR3 has 14 residues. Germline V lookup: CDR1 SGHDT, CDR2 YYEEEE. The CDR3 DNA reads as TGTGCCAGCAGCTGGGGTCGGAACACCGGGGAGCTGTTTTTT. Protein: CASSWGRNTGELFF.

This clone was detected a few times. This chain's CDR3 is CASSQDPRNTEAFF. The CDR3 DNA sequence: TGCGCCAGCAGCCAAGATCCAAGGAACACTGAAGCTTTCTTT. The chain employs TRBV4-1 and TRBJ1-1; D gene unclear. The CDR3 loop spans 14 amino acids. Per germline, CDR1 MGHRA and CDR2 YSYEKL. The V gene lost 0 bases and the J gene lost 1 base, with 6 bases spanning the gap.

The chain links TRBV9 to TRBJ1-2, with a possible D match to TRBD1 (6 bases). V was cut by 3 bases and J by 7 bases, with 16 bases left in between. This CDR3 region has 14 residues. Germline-derived CDR1 and CDR2 are SGDLS and YYNGEE. The CDR3, as DNA: TGTGCCAGCAGCGAACAGGGACCTTTGGGTGGCTACACCTTC. This gives the protein CASSEQGPLGGYTF.

This clone was counted a single time. J is TRBJ1-2 and V is TRBV12-5; TRBD1 agrees at 7 bases. Trimming at V came to 1 base and at J to 8 bases, leaving 7 bases not matched to a gene. Germline loops: CDR1 LGHNT, CDR2 FRNRAP. There are 14 residues in the CDR3. CDR3 sequence: CASGLADRVRGYTF. Written as DNA, the CDR3 is TGTGCTAGTGGTTTGGCTGACAGGGTCCGGGGCTACACCTTC.

About this clone itself: One end of the junction fails to match germline, which may point to a read error. V and J are TRBV6-5 and TRBJ1-6; 12 bases fit TRBD1. CDR3 length equals 15 residues. Germline loops: CDR1 MNHEY, CDR2 SVGAGI. CDR3 in DNA: TGTGCCAGCAGTGACTCGGGACAGGGGGCTTCACCCCTCCACTTT. Translated: CASSDSGQGASPLHF.

The chain uses TRBV15 and TRBJ2-3; D could derive from TRBD1 or TRBD2 (6 bases each). The CDR3 sequence is 15 residues long. The ends were cut back, 5 bases at V and 0 bases at J, with 12 bases in the middle. The germline gives CDR1 LNHNV, CDR2 YYDKDF (reference sequence). CDR3 protein: CATSGGGTSTDTQYF. The CDR3 nucleotides are TGTGCCACCAGCGGAGGGGGTACTAGCACAGATACGCAGTATTTT. The complete variable domain, with remaining parts taken from reference TRBV15 and TRBJ2-3, reads DAMVIQNPRYQVTQFGKPVTLSCSQTLNHNVMYWYQQKSSQAPKLLFHYYDKDFNNEADTPDNFQSRRPNTSFCFLDIRSPGLGDTAMYLCATSGGGTSTDTQYFGPGTRLTVL.

Only a few counts were recorded for this clone. The genes are TRBV2 and TRBJ1-2; no definite D call. This CDR3 contains 11 residues. Germline-derived CDR1 and CDR2 are SNHLY and FYNNEI. V shed 3 bases and J shed 8 bases, with 7 bases lying between them. The CDR3 region is CASSERPGYTF. CDR3 bases: TGTGCCAGCAGTGAGCGTCCCGGCTACACCTTC. Filled out from reference TRBV2 and TRBJ1-2, the complete variable domain reads EPEVTQTPSHQVTQMGQEVILRCVPISNHLYFYWYRQILGQKVEFLVSFYNNEISEKSEIFDDQFSVERPDGSNFTLKIRSTKLEDSAMYFCASSERPGYTFGSGTRLTVV.

The V gene is TRBV29-1, the J gene TRBJ2-5; D unclear. The end of the DNA is better explained by TRBJ2-7, so the J call may be wrong. Per germline, CDR1 SQVTM and CDR2 ANQGSEA. The CDR3 covers 12 residues. This CDR3 reads CSVAGPIYEQYF. CDR3 nucleotide sequence: TGCAGCGTTGCTGGACCGATCTACGAGCAGTACTTC.

This clone was observed a few times. This sequence joins TRBV10-3 and TRBJ2-7; D ambiguous. This CDR3 region has 14 residues. The ends were cut back, 3 bases at V and 0 bases at J, with 9 bases in the middle. Germline-derived CDR1 and CDR2 are ENHRY and SYGVKD. CDR3 protein: CAISDETSSYEQYF. In DNA form, the CDR3 reads TGTGCCATCAGTGACGAGACAAGCTCCTACGAGCAGTACTTC.

The chain carries TRBV15 and TRBJ1-2, with D tentatively TRBD1 (5 bases). There are 13 residues in the CDR3. Germline V gene data show CDR1 as LNHNV and CDR2 as YYDKDF (reference sequence). V lost 0 bases, J lost 6 bases, and 8 bases lay in between. The CDR3 DNA follows: TGTGCCACCAGCAGAGAGGGGACGGATGGCTACACCTTC. Translating gives CATSREGTDGYTF.

A few counts support this clone. This chain joins TRBV4-3 and TRBJ2-1; 8 bases fit TRBD2. The CDR3 runs to 17 residues. V lost 4 bases to trimming and J lost 5 bases; unmatched junction nucleotides: 13. CDR1 and CDR2 (germline): LGHNA, YSLEER. The CDR3 region is CASSRLIGTSTNNEQFF. In DNA form, the CDR3 reads TGCGCCAGCAGCCGCCTAATCGGGACTAGTACTAACAATGAGCAGTTCTTC.

The genes are TRBV9 and TRBJ2-2; 7 bases are shared with TRBD1. The CDR3 runs to 15 residues. CDR1 and CDR2 from the germline V gene are SGDLS and YYNGEE. After removal of 4 bases from V and 0 bases from J, the junction contained 3 bases not matched to a gene. CDR3 residues: CASSIGGANTGELFF. DNA of the CDR3: TGTGCCAGCAGCATAGGGGGCGCGAACACCGGGGAGCTGTTTTTT.

The chain links TRBV7-9 to TRBJ1-2; the match to TRBD1 covers 12 bases. The V gene's germline CDR1 is SEHNR and CDR2 FQNEAQ (reference sequence). The J segment lost 3 bases and the V segment lost 3 bases, leaving 8 bases of the junction unmatched. This CDR3 is built from 17 residues. As DNA, the CDR3 is TGTGCCAGCAGCTTCCCGGGACAGGGGGCCTCTGACTATGGCTACACCTTC. Protein sequence: CASSFPGQGASDYGYTF.

The chain has TRBV7-9 and TRBJ2-2, with D unclear. The CDR3 spans 12 residues. Trimming took off 2 bases at V and 6 bases at J, with 4 bases between the two ends. Germline CDR1 and CDR2: SEHNR and FQNEAQ (reference sequence). The CDR3: CASSLRAGELFF. The CDR3 coding sequence is TGTGCCAGCAGCTTAAGGGCCGGGGAGCTGTTTTTT.

The rearrangement joins TRBV9 to TRBJ2-7, with 7 bases lining up with TRBD1. The J segment lost 4 bases and the V segment lost 3 bases, leaving 10 bases of the junction unmatched. This CDR3 region has 15 residues. Germline CDR1 is SGDLS and CDR2 is YYNGEE. CDR3 residues: CASSEGADTAYEQYF. The CDR3 DNA reads as TGTGCCAGCAGCGAGGGGGCAGATACCGCATACGAGCAGTACTTC.

A few counts support this clone. The CDR3 nucleotides read TGTGCCAGCAGTTACGGGGGAGAAGAGACCCAGTACTTC. As protein: CASSYGGEETQYF. The gene calls are TRBV6-5 and TRBJ2-5; the D call may be TRBD1 or TRBD2 (5 bases each). V lost 2 bases to trimming and J lost 3 bases, with 7 bases between them. CDR3 size: 13 residues. Per the germline V gene, CDR1 is MNHEY and CDR2 is SVGAGI.

V usage is TRBV6-5 and J usage is TRBJ2-5; 15 bases are a match to TRBD2. CDR1 is MNHEY and CDR2 is SVGAGI in the germline V gene. CDR3 length equals 15 residues. Unmatched junction bases numbered 6, after V lost 6 bases and J lost 7 bases. The CDR3 protein is CASSWTSGGAGTQYF. As DNA, the CDR3 is TGTGCCAGCAGCTGGACTAGCGGGGGGGCCGGGACCCAGTACTTC.

J is TRBJ2-7 and V is TRBV11-3; the D gene is possibly TRBD1 (5 bases). Germline assignment: CDR1 SGHNT and CDR2 YENEEA. The CDR3 extends over 13 amino acids. Trimming pared 1 base from V and 3 bases from J, leaving 7 bases between. CDR3 nucleotides: TGTGCCAGCAGCTTAGGCAGGGACTACGAGCAGTACTTC. It specifies CASSLGRDYEQYF.

The genes are TRBV29-1 and TRBJ1-2; D unresolved. The V gene's germline CDR1 is SQVTM and CDR2 ANQGSEA. V lost 4 bases, J lost 2 bases, and 5 bases lay in between. This CDR3 is 11 amino acids long. The CDR3 loop is CSVGTNYGYTF. DNA of the CDR3: TGCAGCGTTGGCACCAACTATGGCTACACCTTC.

In the case of this clone: Different DNA sequences within this sample yield the same CDR3. The CDR3, as DNA: TGTGCCTGGAGTGTCGGGCAGGGAGCTTTCTTT. This codes for CAWSVGQGAFF. V is TRBV30 and J is TRBJ1-1, with TRBD1 as a possible D gene (5 bases). V lost 0 bases and J 10 bases, leaving 9 bases between the germline ends. There are 11 residues in the CDR3. Germline V CDR1 and CDR2: GTSNPN, SVGIG (reference sequence).

This clone was seen just once. The CDR3 bases are TGTGCCAGCAGCTTGGCTGTGAACACTGAAGCTTTCTTT. Its translation: CASSLAVNTEAFF. This sequence joins TRBV5-6 and TRBJ1-1; no definite D call. V lost 0 bases and J lost 0, with 3 bases in between. The CDR3 is 13 residues long. Germline CDR1 SGHDT, CDR2 YYEEEE.

The chain employs TRBV27 and TRBJ2-7; 9 nucleotides align to TRBD1. The CDR3 sequence is 14 residues long. The germline CDR1 and CDR2 sequences are MNHEY and SMNVEV (reference sequence). V dropped 5 bases and J dropped 5; count of bases not matched to a gene: 7. The CDR3 DNA sequence: TGTGCCAGCAGTCACGGACAGGGGCTCCACGAGCAGTACTTC. This translates into CASSHGQGLHEQYF.